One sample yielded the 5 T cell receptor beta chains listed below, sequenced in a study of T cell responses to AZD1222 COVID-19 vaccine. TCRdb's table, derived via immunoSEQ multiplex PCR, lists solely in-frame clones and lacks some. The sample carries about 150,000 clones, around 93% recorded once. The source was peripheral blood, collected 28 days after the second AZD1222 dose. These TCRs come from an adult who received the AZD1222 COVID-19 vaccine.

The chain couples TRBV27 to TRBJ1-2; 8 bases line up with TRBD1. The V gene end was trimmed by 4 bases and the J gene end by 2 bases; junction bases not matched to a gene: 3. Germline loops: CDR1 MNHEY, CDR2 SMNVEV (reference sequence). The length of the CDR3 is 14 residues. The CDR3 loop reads CASSSTGENYGYTF. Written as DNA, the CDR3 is TGTGCCAGCAGTTCGACAGGGGAAAACTATGGCTACACCTTC.

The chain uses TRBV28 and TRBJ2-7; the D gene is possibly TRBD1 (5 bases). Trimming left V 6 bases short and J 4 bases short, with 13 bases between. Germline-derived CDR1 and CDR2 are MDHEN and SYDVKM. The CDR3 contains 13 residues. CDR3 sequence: CASRHPGQYEQYF. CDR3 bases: TGTGCCAGCAGACACCCTGGACAATACGAGCAGTACTTC.

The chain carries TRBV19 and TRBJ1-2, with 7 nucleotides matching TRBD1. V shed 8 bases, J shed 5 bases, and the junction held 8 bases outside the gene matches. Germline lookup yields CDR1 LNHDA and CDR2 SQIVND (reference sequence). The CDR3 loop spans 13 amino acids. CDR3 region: CASGRRGEYGYTF. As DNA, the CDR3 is TGTGCCAGTGGGCGCAGGGGGGAGTATGGCTACACCTTC.

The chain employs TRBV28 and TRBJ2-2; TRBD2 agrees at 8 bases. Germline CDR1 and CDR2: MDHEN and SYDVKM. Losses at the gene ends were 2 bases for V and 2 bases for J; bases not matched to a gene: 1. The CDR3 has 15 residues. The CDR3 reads CASSLAGGNTGELFF. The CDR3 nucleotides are TGTGCCAGCAGTTTAGCGGGAGGCAACACCGGGGAGCTGTTTTTT. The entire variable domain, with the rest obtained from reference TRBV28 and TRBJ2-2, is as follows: DVKVTQSSRYLVKRTGEKVFLECVQDMDHENMFWYRQDPGLGLRLIYFSYDVKMKEKGDIPEGYSVSREKKERFSLILESASTNQTSMYLCASSLAGGNTGELFFGEGSRLTVL.

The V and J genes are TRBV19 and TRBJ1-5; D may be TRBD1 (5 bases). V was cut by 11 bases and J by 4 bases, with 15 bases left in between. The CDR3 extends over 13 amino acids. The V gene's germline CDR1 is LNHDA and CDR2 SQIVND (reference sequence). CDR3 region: CASSGTQNQPQHF. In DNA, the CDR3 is TGTGCCTCAAGTGGGACTCAGAATCAGCCCCAGCATTTT.